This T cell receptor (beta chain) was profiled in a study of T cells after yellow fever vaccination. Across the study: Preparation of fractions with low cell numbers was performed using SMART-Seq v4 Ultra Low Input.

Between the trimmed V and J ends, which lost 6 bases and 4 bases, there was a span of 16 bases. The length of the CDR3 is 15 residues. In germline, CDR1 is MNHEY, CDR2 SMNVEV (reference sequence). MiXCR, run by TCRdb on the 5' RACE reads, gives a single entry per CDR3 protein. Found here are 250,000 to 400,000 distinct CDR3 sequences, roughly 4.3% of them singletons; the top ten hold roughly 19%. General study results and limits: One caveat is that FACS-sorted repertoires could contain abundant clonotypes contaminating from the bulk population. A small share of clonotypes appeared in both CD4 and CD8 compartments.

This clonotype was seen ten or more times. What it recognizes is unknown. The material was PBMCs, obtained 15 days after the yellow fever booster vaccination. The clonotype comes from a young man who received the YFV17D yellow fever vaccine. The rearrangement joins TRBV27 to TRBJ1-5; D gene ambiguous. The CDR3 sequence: CASRVLGGGNQPQHF. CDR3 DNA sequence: TGTGCCAGCAGAGTTCTTGGTGGTGGGAATCAGCCCCAGCATTTT.